The sample holds many counts of the clone carrying this T cell receptor (beta chain). What it binds is unknown. This CDR3 region has 16 residues. Losses at the gene ends were 5 bases for V and 5 bases for J; bases not matched to a gene: 7. From germline, CDR1 is MNHEY and CDR2 SVGAGI. Findings and caveats of the study: In terms of TCR gene usage, tumor memory CD4+ T cells clustered together with blood and lymph node memory CD4+ cells, as well as with lymph node naive CD4+ cells. Greatest tumor Treg TCR overlap was with tumor naive CD4+ cells.

Cells sorted as Tregs were CD4+, CD25+ and CD127-/low. After constant-region reverse-primer amplification, full-length variable regions underwent semi-nested PCR with Nested Universal Primer A. TCRdb analysed the 5' RACE reads with MiXCR anew, one entry per CDR3 protein. The top ten clones hold roughly 3.1% of a sample with about 9,800 distinct CDR3 sequences, 20% to 30% of them seen once. The V call is TRBV6-5, the J call TRBJ2-1, with 12 nucleotides matching TRBD2. Sequenced material: Tregs sorted from blood. This sequence originates from a female donor with breast cancer. In DNA, the CDR3 is TGTGCCAGCAGTAATCTAGCGGGGGGGGAGAACAATGAGCAGTTCTTC. This translates into CASSNLAGGENNEQFF.